The present T cell receptor beta chain was sequenced within a study of lymphopenia after photon versus proton radiotherapy. TCRdb's copy holds only in-frame clones and misses some; the assay was immunoSEQ multiplex PCR. The data hold 52,000 or so clones, with 92% observed a single time. This clone was detected once. Antigen specificity is unknown. Study results and caveats: After the lymphocyte nadir, photon-treated repertoires showed oligoclonal expansion, especially of CD8+ Temra cells. Larger post-nadir TCR diversity loss correlated inversely with survival in deceased patients. Proton therapy kept repertoires fairly stable, unlike photons, which gained effector/memory cells.

The receptor comes from a woman in her forties with cholangiocarcinoma. The source was peripheral blood, collected from a patient treated with photon-based radiotherapy.

The CDR3 is CASSYRGPRSYEQYF. The CDR3 DNA sequence: TGTGCCAGCAGTTACAGGGGCCCAAGATCCTACGAGCAGTACTTC. The chain carries TRBV6-4 and TRBJ2-7; 7 bases map to TRBD1. Germline CDR1 and CDR2: MRHNA and SNTAGT. The CDR3 is 15 amino acids. The V and J ends lost 5 bases and 1 base, in that order; junction bases with no gene match: 8.